This T cell receptor (beta chain) came from a study of blood T cell repertoires in COVID-19 (TCRdb year 2020). Background on the whole study: Samples from collaborators originated in the United States, Italy and Spain and spanned both the acute and convalescent phases of COVID-19. The material from the prospective study consisted of cDNA or gDNA derived from T cells, B-cell-depleted T cells, or PBMCs. The dataset comprised deeply sampled blood TCRbeta repertoires from subjects exposed to, actively infected with, or recovered from COVID-19. The repertoires were made available in a free public database intended to serve as a resource for research on the immune response to SARS-CoV-2. The samples were drawn from two sources: the first 160 participants of the ongoing ImmuneRACE study, and some 1,300 subjects contributed by 6 global collaborators. The sample metadata nearly always contained a de-identified subject ID, COVID-19 status, age in years and sex. HLA class I and class II types, where available, came from metadata supplied by the sample provider rather than from assay-based typing. General findings and caveats noted by the study authors: Clinical and demographic metadata were provided uncurated, with the amount varying by source and participant.

V is shortened by 7 bases, J by 4 bases, and the region joining them spans 14 bases. The germline V gene specifies MNHEY as CDR1 and SVGAGI as CDR2. The CDR3 spans 14 residues, from the cysteine through the phenylalanine. CDR3 DNA is the only sequence kept; it has 42 bases, read in frame from the first base. Each collaborating institution followed its own protocols to collect whole blood in K2EDTA tubes. For TCRbeta analysis, collaborators shipped samples in one of three forms: frozen whole blood, isolated PBMCs, or DNA extracted from either of those sample types. TCRbeta CDR3 regions were amplified from genomic DNA by means of the immunoSEQ Assay, a bias-controlled multiplex PCR. As for the authors' bioinformatics: Nucleated cell counts per sample were estimated from amplification of reference gene primers within the assay. To quantify the absolute abundance of each unique TCRbeta CDR3 rearrangement, sequence reads were collapsed and filtered. For each sample, productive Simpson clonality was calculated as the square root of Simpson's diversity index across productive rearrangements. What TCRdb holds here is the immuneACCESS table cut down to in-frame rearrangements. Part of the clones is not present; checked against another copy, under half of the missing clones reflect an unresolved V gene, and the others are unexplained. That table is the source of V, J and clone size, and D and trimming were worked out from the DNA. The sample data list 200,000 or so clones, and roughly 79% of these were observed just once. 6.5% to 7% of the sample rests with the top ten.

About this clone: Its specific antigen is unknown. Within one base of it there is no much larger clone, and no base qualities were kept.

Sample: peripheral blood. This receptor was identified in a human donor with acute or convalescent COVID-19. The donor label of this sample is uncertain. The V and J segments used are TRBV6-5 and TRBJ1-3; a confident D gene designation cannot be given. The CDR3 here reads CASIRGLGGNTIYF. Here is the DNA: TGTGCCAGCATTCGAGGGCTTGGAGGAAACACCATATATTTT.